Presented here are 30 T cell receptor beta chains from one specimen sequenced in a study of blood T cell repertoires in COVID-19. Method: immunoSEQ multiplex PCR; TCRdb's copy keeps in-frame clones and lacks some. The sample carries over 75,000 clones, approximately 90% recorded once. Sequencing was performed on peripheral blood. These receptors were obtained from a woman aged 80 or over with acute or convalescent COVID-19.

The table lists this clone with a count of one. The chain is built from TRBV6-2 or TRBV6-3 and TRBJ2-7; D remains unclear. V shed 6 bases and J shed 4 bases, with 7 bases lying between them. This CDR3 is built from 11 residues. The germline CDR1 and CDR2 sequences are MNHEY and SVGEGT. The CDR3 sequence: CASSEKYEQYF. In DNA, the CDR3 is TGTGCCAGCAGCGAGAAGTACGAGCAGTACTTC.

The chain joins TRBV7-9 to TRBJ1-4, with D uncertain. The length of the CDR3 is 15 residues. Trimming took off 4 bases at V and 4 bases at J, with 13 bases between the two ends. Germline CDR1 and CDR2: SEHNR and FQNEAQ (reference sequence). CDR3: CASSYDRVLNEKLFF. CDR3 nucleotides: TGTGCCAGCAGCTATGACCGGGTCCTTAATGAAAAACTGTTTTTT.

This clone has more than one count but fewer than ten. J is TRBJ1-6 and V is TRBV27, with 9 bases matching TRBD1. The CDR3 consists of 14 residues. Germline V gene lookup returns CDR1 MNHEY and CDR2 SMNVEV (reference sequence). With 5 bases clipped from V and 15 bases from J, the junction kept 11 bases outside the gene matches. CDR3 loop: CASSPGQGTSLLHF. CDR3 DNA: TGTGCCAGCAGTCCAGGACAGGGGACGTCGCTCCTCCACTTT.

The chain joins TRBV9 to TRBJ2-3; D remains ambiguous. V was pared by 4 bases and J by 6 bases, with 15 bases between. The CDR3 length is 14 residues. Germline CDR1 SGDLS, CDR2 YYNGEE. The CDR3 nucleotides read TGTGCCAGCAGCCTGGCCGTTACCCTCGATACGCAGTATTTT. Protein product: CASSLAVTLDTQYF.

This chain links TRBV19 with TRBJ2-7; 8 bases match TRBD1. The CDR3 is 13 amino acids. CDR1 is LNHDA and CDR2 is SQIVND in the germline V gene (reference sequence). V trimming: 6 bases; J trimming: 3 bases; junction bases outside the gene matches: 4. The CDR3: CASRQGQGYEQYF. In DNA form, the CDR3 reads TGTGCCAGTAGACAAGGACAGGGCTACGAGCAGTACTTC.

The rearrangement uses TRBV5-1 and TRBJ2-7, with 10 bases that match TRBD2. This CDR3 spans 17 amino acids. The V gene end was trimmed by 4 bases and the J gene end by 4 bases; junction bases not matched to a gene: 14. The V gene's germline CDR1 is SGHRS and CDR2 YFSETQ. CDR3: CASSKDLKAGGPYEQYF. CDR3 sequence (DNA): TGCGCCAGCAGCAAGGATCTCAAAGCGGGGGGGCCTTACGAGCAGTACTTC.

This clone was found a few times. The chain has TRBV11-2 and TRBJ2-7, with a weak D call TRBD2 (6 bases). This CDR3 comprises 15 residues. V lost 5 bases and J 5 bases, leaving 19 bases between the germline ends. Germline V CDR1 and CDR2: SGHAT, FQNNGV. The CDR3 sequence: CASSQLGWGLDEQYF. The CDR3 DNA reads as TGTGCCAGCAGCCAACTGGGGTGGGGACTGGACGAGCAGTACTTC. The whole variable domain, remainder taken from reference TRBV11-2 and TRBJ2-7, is EAGVAQSPRYKIIEKRQSVAFWCNPISGHATLYWYQQILGQGPKLLIQFQNNGVVDDSQLPKDRFSAERLKGVDSTLKIQPAKLEDSAVYLCASSQLGWGLDEQYFGPGTRLTVT.

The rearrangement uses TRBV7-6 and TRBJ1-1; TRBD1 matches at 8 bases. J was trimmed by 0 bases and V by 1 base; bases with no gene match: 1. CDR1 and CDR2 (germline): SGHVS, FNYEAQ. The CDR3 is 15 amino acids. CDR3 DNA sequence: TGTGCCAGCAGCTTAGGACAGGGGATGAACACTGAAGCTTTCTTT. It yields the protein CASSLGQGMNTEAFF.

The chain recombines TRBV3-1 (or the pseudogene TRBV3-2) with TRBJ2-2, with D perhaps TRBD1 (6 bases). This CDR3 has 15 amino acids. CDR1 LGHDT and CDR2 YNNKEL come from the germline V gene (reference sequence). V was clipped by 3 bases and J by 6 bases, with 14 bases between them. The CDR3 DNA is TGTGCCAGCAGCCATTATACCCGACAGGCCGGGGAGCTGTTTTTT. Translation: CASSHYTRQAGELFF.

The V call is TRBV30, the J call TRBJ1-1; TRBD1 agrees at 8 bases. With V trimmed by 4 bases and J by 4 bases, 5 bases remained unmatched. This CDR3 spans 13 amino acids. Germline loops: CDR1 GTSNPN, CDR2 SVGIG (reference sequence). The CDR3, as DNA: TGTGCCTGGACCCAGGGGGCGCTCACTGAAGCTTTCTTT. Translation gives CAWTQGALTEAFF.

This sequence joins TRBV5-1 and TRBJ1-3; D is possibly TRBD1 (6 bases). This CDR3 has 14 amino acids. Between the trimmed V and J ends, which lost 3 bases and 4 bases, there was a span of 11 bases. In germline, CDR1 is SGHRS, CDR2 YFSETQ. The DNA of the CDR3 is TGCGCCAGCAGCTCGACAGGTTGGGGAAACACCATATATTTT. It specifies CASSSTGWGNTIYF.

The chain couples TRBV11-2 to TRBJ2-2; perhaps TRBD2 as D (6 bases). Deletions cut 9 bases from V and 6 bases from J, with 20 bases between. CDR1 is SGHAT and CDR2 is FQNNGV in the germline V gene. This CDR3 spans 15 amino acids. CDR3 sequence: CASGPGLLGAGELFF. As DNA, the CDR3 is TGTGCCAGTGGACCGGGACTTCTCGGCGCCGGGGAGCTGTTTTTT.

The CDR3 sequence is CASSRDRGSPLHF. In DNA, the CDR3 is TGTGCCAGTAGTCGGGACAGGGGTTCACCCCTCCACTTT. This chain connects TRBV19 to TRBJ1-6, with 10 bases matching TRBD1. There are 13 residues in the CDR3. Unmatched junction bases numbered 1, after V lost 5 bases and J lost 9 bases. Germline assignment: CDR1 LNHDA and CDR2 SQIVND (reference sequence). The whole variable domain, remainder taken from reference TRBV19 and TRBJ1-6, is DGGITQSPKYLFRKEGQNVTLSCEQNLNHDAMYWYRQDPGQGLRLIYYSQIVNDFQKGDIAEGYSVSREKKESFPLTVTSAQKNPTAFYLCASSRDRGSPLHFGNGTRLTVT.

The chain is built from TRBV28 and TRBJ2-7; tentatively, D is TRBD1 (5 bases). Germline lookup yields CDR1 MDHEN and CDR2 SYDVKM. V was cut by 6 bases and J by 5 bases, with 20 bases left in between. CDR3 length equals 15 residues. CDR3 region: CASSQGASLIDEQYF. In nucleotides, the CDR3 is TGTGCCAGCAGCCAAGGGGCCTCCTTAATCGACGAGCAGTACTTC.

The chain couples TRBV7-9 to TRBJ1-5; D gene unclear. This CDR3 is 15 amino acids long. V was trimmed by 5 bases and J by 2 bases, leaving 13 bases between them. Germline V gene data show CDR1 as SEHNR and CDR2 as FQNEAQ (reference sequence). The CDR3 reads CASSPASGGNQPQHF. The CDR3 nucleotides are TGTGCCAGCAGCCCCGCGTCCGGGGGCAATCAGCCCCAGCATTTT. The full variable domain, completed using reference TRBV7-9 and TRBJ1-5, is DTGVSQNPRHKITKRGQNVTFRCDPISEHNRLYWYRQTLGQGPEFLTYFQNEAQLEKSRLLSDRFSAERPKGSFSTLEIQRTEQGDSAMYLCASSPASGGNQPQHFGDGTRLSIL.

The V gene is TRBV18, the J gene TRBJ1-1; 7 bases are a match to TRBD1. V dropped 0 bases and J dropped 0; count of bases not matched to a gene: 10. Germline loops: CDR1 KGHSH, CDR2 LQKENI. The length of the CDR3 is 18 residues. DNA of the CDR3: TGTGCCAGCTCACCACCGGGGGCTACCGGGACAGTGAACACTGAAGCTTTCTTT. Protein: CASSPPGATGTVNTEAFF.

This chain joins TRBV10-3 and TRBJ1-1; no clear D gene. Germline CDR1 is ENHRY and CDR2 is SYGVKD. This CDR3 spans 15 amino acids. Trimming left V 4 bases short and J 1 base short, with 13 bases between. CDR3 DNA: TGTGCCATCAGTGTCGCCCGGGTTCGGAACACTGAAGCTTTCTTT. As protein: CAISVARVRNTEAFF.

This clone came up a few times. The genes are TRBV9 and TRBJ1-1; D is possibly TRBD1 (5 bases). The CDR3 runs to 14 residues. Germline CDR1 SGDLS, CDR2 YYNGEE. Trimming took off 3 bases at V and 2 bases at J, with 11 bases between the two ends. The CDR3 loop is CASSATVLNTEAFF. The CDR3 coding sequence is TGTGCCAGCAGCGCGACAGTTCTCAACACTGAAGCTTTCTTT.

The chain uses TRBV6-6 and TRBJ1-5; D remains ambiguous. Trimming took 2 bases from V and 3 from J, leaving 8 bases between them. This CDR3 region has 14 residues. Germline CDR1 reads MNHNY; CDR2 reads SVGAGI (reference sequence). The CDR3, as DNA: TGTGCCAGCAGTTACCTGGCCGACAATCAGCCCCAGCATTTT. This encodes CASSYLADNQPQHF.

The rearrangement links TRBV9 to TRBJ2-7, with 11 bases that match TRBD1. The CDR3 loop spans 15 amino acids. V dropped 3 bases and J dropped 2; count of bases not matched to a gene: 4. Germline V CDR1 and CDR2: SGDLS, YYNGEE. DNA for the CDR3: TGTGCCAGCAGCGCCGGGACAGGGGGGGCCTACGAGCAGTACTTC. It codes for CASSAGTGGAYEQYF.

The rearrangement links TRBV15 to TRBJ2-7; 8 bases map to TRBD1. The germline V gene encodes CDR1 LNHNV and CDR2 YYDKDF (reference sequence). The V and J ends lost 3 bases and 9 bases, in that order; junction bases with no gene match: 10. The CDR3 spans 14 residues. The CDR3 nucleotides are TGTGCCACCAGCAGGGGCCAGGGGGCGGGTGTGCAGTACTTC. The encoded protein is CATSRGQGAGVQYF.

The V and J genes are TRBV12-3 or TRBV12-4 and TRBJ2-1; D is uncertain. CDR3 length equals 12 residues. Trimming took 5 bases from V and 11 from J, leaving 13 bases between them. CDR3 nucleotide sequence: TGTGCCAGCAGTCCCGATGTGGAGAAGCAGTTCTTC. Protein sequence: CASSPDVEKQFF.

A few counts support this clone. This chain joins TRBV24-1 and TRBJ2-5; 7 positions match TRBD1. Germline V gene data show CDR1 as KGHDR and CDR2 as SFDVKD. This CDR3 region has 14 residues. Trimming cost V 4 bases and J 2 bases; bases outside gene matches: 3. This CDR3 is CATSDPGQQETQYF. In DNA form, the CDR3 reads TGTGCCACCAGTGACCCGGGACAGCAAGAGACCCAGTACTTC.

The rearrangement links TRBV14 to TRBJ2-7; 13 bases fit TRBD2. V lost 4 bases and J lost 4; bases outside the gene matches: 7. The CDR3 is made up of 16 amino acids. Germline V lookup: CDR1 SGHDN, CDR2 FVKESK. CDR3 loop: CASSRRLAGGRYEQYF. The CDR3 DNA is TGTGCCAGCAGCCGGAGACTAGCGGGGGGACGTTACGAGCAGTACTTC.

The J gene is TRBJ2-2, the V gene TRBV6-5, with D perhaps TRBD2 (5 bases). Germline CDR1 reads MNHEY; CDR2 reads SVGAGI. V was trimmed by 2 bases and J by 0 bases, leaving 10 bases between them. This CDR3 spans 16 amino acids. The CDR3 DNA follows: TGTGCCAGCAGTTACGCTAGCCTTGCGAACACCGGGGAGCTGTTTTTT. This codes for CASSYASLANTGELFF.

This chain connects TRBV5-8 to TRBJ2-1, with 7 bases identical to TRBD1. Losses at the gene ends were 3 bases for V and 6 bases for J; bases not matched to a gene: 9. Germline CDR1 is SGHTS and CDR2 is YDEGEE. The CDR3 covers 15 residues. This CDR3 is CASSYQGVIFNEQFF. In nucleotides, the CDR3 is TGTGCCAGCAGCTACCAGGGGGTTATCTTCAATGAGCAGTTCTTC.

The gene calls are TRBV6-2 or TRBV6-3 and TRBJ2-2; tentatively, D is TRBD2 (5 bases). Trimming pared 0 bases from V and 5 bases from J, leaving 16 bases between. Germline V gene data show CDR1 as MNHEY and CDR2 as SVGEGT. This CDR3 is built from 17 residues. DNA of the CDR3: TGTGCCAGCAGTTACTCGAAGGGAGCGAGTAGGACCGGGGAGCTGTTTTTT. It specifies CASSYSKGASRTGELFF.

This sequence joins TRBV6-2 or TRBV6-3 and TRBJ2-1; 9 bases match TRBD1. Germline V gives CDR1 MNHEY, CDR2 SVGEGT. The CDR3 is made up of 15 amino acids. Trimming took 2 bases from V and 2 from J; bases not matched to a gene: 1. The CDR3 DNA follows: TGTGCCAGCAGTTACGACAGGGGGGCCTACAATGAGCAGTTCTTC. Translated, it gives CASSYDRGAYNEQFF.

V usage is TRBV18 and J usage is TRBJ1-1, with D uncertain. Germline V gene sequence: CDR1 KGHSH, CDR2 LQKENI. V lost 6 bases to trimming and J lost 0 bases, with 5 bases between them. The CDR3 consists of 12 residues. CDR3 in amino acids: CASSFLNTEAFF. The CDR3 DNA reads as TGTGCCAGCTCCTTTCTGAACACTGAAGCTTTCTTT.

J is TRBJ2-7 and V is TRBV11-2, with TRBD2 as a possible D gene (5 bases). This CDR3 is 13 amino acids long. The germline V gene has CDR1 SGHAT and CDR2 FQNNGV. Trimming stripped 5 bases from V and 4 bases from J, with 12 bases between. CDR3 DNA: TGTGCCAGCAGCGCCGGACTTTTATACGAGCAGTACTTC. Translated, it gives CASSAGLLYEQYF. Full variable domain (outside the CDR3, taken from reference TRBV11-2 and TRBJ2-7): EAGVAQSPRYKIIEKRQSVAFWCNPISGHATLYWYQQILGQGPKLLIQFQNNGVVDDSQLPKDRFSAERLKGVDSTLKIQPAKLEDSAVYLCASSAGLLYEQYFGPGTRLTVT.